A selection of T cell receptor beta chains follows, all from one sample in a study of early T cells in non-severe SARS-CoV-2 infection. TCRdb redid the calling of the 5' RACE reads with MiXCR, one entry per CDR3 protein. Among about 39,000 distinct CDR3 sequences listed, 4.5% to 5% were seen once. Sequences were obtained from whole blood. Receptors originate from an adult who was a healthcare worker with PCR-confirmed SARS-CoV-2 infection or an uninfected control (not recorded which). The CDR3 runs from the conserved cysteine through the conserved F or W. Each record gives: D gene, clone size, J gene, V gene, CDR3 protein, CDR3 DNA. A D gene is named only where the DNA matches it firmly. For some rows the clone size is stated as once, few or many, or as a class when expanded; others skip it.

. | . | TRBJ1-1 | TRBV5-4 | CASSSGTGGKYTEAFF | TGTGCCAGCAGCTCGGGCACCGGGGGGAAGTACACTGAAGCTTTCTTT
TRBD2 | many | TRBJ2-1 | TRBV7-6 | CASSLVTSGNNEQFF | TGTGCCAGCAGCTTGGTCACTAGCGGGAACAATGAGCAGTTCTTC
TRBD2 | few | TRBJ2-3 | TRBV10-3 | CAISVSREEDTQYF | TGTGCCATCAGTGTAAGCCGGGAGGAAGATACGCAGTATTTT
TRBD2 | many | TRBJ2-3 | TRBV20-1 | CSARTSGYTDTQYF | TGCAGTGCCAGAACTAGCGGATACACAGATACGCAGTATTTT
. | few | TRBJ2-1 | TRBV7-9 | CASSLMRAYNEQFF | TGTGCCAGCAGCTTAATGAGAGCCTACAATGAGCAGTTCTTC
TRBD1 | many | TRBJ1-1 | TRBV6-2/TRBV6-3 | CASTYPGGWTEAFF | TGTGCCAGCACTTATCCAGGGGGCTGGACTGAAGCTTTCTTT
TRBD1 | few | TRBJ2-7 | TRBV20-1 | CSARDGKRGLSYEQYF | TGCAGTGCTAGAGATGGGAAGAGGGGGCTCTCCTACGAGCAGTACTTC
TRBD1 | . | TRBJ2-1 | TRBV4-3 | CASSQGMTGANNEQFF | TGCGCCAGCAGCCAAGGGATGACAGGGGCCAACAATGAGCAGTTCTTC
. | many | TRBJ1-2 | TRBV20-1 | CSARDGPLGVGYGYTF | TGCAGTGCTAGAGATGGCCCTTTGGGGGTTGGCTATGGCTACACCTTC
. | many | TRBJ2-7 | TRBV5-1 | CASSSGSTYEQYF | TGCGCCAGCAGCTCGGGCAGTACCTACGAGCAGTACTTC
TRBD1 | many | TRBJ1-1 | TRBV18 | CASSPLGTGGTEAFF | TGTGCCAGCTCACCGCTTGGGACAGGGGGCACTGAAGCTTTCTTT
TRBD1 | many | TRBJ1-5 | TRBV2 | CAIADRNNQPQHF | TGTGCCATCGCGGACAGGAACAATCAGCCCCAGCATTTT
. | many | TRBJ2-7 | TRBV6-1 | CASGKSSYEQYF | TGTGCCAGCGGAAAAAGCTCCTACGAGCAGTACTTC
. | . | TRBJ1-6 | TRBV2 | CASSSGPYSPLHF | TGTGCCAGCAGTAGCGGGCCTTATTCACCCCTCCACTTT
. | . | TRBJ2-1 | TRBV7-2 | CASLDPGFYNEQFF | TGTGCCAGCCTTGATCCAGGGTTCTACAATGAGCAGTTCTTC
. | many | TRBJ1-2 | TRBV18 | CASSRENDYGYTF | TGTGCCAGCTCACGGGAGAATGACTATGGCTACACCTTC
. | many | TRBJ1-1 | TRBV29-1 | CSVEGRAVKNTEAFF | TGCAGCGTTGAAGGCAGGGCGGTGAAGAACACTGAAGCTTTCTTT
TRBD2 | few | TRBJ2-1 | TRBV9 | CASSVELRGGREQFF | TGTGCCAGCAGCGTAGAGCTGCGGGGAGGGCGTGAGCAGTTCTTC
TRBD2 | . | TRBJ2-3 | TRBV10-3 | CATKALADVPDTQYF | TGTGCCACAAAAGCACTAGCGGATGTCCCAGATACGCAGTATTTT
. | few | TRBJ2-2 | TRBV15 | CATSRGMTGRYQNTGELFF | TGTGCCACCAGCAGAGGGATGACAGGGAGGTATCAGAACACCGGGGAGCTGTTTTTT
TRBD1 | many | TRBJ2-1 | TRBV11-2 | CASSGRGLYNEQFF | TGTGCCAGCAGCGGCAGGGGGCTGTACAATGAGCAGTTCTTC
. | few | TRBJ1-1 | TRBV5-5 | CASSLGLGGQAFF | TGTGCCAGCAGCTTGGGTCTGGGTGGGCAAGCTTTCTTT
. | many | TRBJ1-5 | TRBV18 | CASSPTDNSNQPQHF | TGTGCCAGCTCACCAACAGATAATAGCAATCAGCCCCAGCATTTT
. | many | TRBJ1-1 | TRBV10-3 | CAIRRDTEAFF | TGTGCCATCCGGAGGGACACTGAAGCTTTCTTT
TRBD2 | many | TRBJ2-5 | TRBV30 | CAWSLTSGTETQYF | TGTGCCTGGAGCTTGACTAGCGGGACGGAGACCCAGTACTTC
. | many | TRBJ2-7 | TRBV19 | CASSPAPGSSSYEQYF | TGTGCCAGTAGTCCTGCCCCCGGGTCGAGCTCCTACGAGCAGTACTTC
. | . | TRBJ1-1 | TRBV5-1 | CASSLGLLKIEAFF | TGCGCCAGCAGCCTAGGACTGTTAAAAATTGAAGCTTTCTTT
TRBD2 | few | TRBJ2-2 | TRBV4-2 | CASSPQPRLAGGRGGNTGELFF | TGTGCCAGCAGCCCACAACCTCGGCTAGCGGGGGGACGAGGGGGGAACACCGGGGAGCTGTTTTTT
TRBD1 | few | TRBJ1-5 | TRBV4-3 | CASSQGRGRSQPQHF | TGCGCCAGCAGCCAAGGCAGGGGGCGCAGTCAGCCCCAGCATTTT
. | many | TRBJ2-7 | TRBV5-6 | CASSLRGASYEQYF | TGTGCCAGCAGCCTCCGGGGGGCCTCCTACGAGCAGTACTTC
. | many | TRBJ2-1 | TRBV7-6 | CASSLDSPEQFF | TGTGCCAGCAGCTTAGATAGCCCTGAGCAGTTCTTC
TRBD2 | many | TRBJ2-7 | TRBV25-1 | CASSDGGISNEQYF | TGTGCCAGCAGTGACGGGGGGATTAGCAACGAGCAGTACTTC
. | many | TRBJ2-2 | TRBV7-9 | CAAGPTNTGELFF | TGTGCTGCTGGACCGACGAACACCGGGGAGCTGTTTTTT
TRBD1 | many | TRBJ1-5 | TRBV10-2 | CASRTGDGNQPQHF | TGCGCCAGCAGGACAGGGGACGGCAATCAGCCCCAGCATTTT
TRBD1 | medium-sized | TRBJ1-2 | TRBV20-1 | CSARDMGQGEVYGYTF | TGCAGTGCTAGAGATATGGGCCAGGGGGAGGTCTATGGCTACACCTTC
. | few | TRBJ1-1 | TRBV7-2 | CASSLVTGRTEAFF | TGTGCCAGCAGCTTAGTCACGGGTCGGACTGAAGCTTTCTTT
. | many | TRBJ1-4 | TRBV29-1 | CSAAGGREGKLFF | TGCAGCGCCGCGGGGGGCAGGGAAGGAAAACTGTTTTTT
TRBD2 | . | TRBJ2-7 | TRBV12-3/TRBV12-4 | CASSFTSGFYEQYF | TGTGCCAGCAGTTTTACTAGCGGGTTTTACGAGCAGTACTTC
. | . | TRBJ2-2 | TRBV19 | CASSIMTNTGELFF | TGTGCCAGTAGTATTATGACAAACACCGGGGAGCTGTTTTTT
. | . | TRBJ2-3 | TRBV29-1 | CSAQKSDTQYF | TGCAGCGCTCAGAAATCAGATACGCAGTATTTT
. | many | TRBJ1-1 | TRBV30 | CAWSREGAFAEAFF | TGTGCCTGGAGTCGGGAGGGCGCTTTCGCTGAAGCTTTCTTT
. | medium-sized | TRBJ2-1 | TRBV27 | CASRPLTGTRVDEQFF | TGTGCCAGCAGACCCCTGACAGGCACCCGGGTAGATGAGCAGTTCTTC
TRBD2 | few | TRBJ2-3 | TRBV7-8 | CATGRADTQYF | TGTGCCACCGGGAGGGCCGATACGCAGTATTTT
. | many | TRBJ1-2 | TRBV6-5 | CASSYNGRYTF | TGTGCCAGCAGTTATAATGGGCGCTACACCTTC
. | large | TRBJ2-5 | TRBV28 | CASSILTTGPRETQYF | TGTGCCAGCAGCATACTTACTACAGGGCCGAGGGAGACCCAGTACTTC
. | . | TRBJ2-3 | TRBV28 | CASSLVQRPDTQYF | TGTGCCAGCAGTTTAGTCCAGAGGCCAGATACGCAGTATTTT
. | . | TRBJ2-4 | TRBV6-1 | CASSEAQVAKNIQYF | TGTGCCAGCAGTGAAGCCCAAGTAGCCAAAAACATTCAGTACTTC